This T cell receptor beta chain emerged from a study of spatial heterogeneity in lung cancer. The study's findings and limits: Alpha chain coverage of tumor T cells was estimated at about 7%, and beta chain coverage at 13% to 15%. Mutation counts in tumors were tracked by counts of expanded intratumoral alpha and beta TCRs.

TCRdb re-analysed the 5' RACE reads in MiXCR, keeping a single row per CDR3 protein. The table includes 250 or so distinct CDR3 sequences, roughly 89% detected once. To note about this clonotype: Its antigen is unidentified. This beta chain was picked up by a library intended for alpha chains and is off target, so its count carries little meaning.

Time point denoted: sample taken at primary tumor resection. The donor population consisted of just over 70 patients with untreated, early-stage non-small cell lung cancer. Trimming took 4 bases from V and 4 from J, leaving 14 bases between them. The CDR3 has 15 amino acids. Germline V CDR1 and CDR2: SGHDT, YYEEEE. The chain uses TRBV5-6 and TRBJ2-2; tentatively, D is TRBD1 or TRBD2 (5 bases each). The input for sequencing was lung tumor tissue, taken at surgery. This sequence was found in a female donor with early-stage non-small cell lung cancer. CDR3 in DNA: TGTGCCAGCAGCCGAGACAGAGGGAGCACCGGGGAGCTGTTTTTT. Its protein is CASSRDRGSTGELFF.